Below are 13 T cell receptor beta chains sequenced from a single sample in a study of blood T cell repertoires in COVID-19. TCRdb's table, derived via immunoSEQ multiplex PCR, lists solely in-frame clones and lacks some. The sample lists hundreds of thousands of clones; 88% were seen once. Sequenced input: peripheral blood. These TCRs come from a woman aged 25 to 39 with acute or convalescent COVID-19.

The chain links TRBV30 to TRBJ2-4; TRBD1 matches at 7 bases. V shed 3 bases, J shed 1 base, and the junction held 3 bases outside the gene matches. The germline V gene has CDR1 GTSNPN and CDR2 SVGIG (reference sequence). This CDR3 spans 14 amino acids. CDR3 residues: CAWRLQGAKNIQYF. The CDR3 coding sequence is TGTGCCTGGAGACTACAGGGGGCCAAAAACATTCAGTACTTC.

V gene TRBV5-6 combines with J gene TRBJ2-3; 16 nucleotides line up with TRBD2. This CDR3 has 16 amino acids. V lost 5 bases, J lost 5 bases, and 5 bases stayed unmatched. Looked up from germline, CDR1 is SGHDT and CDR2 is YYEEEE. Here the CDR3 reads CASRSGLAGGQDTQYF. The CDR3 DNA follows: TGTGCCAGCAGGTCGGGACTAGCGGGAGGGCAAGATACGCAGTATTTT. The full variable domain, completed using reference TRBV5-6 and TRBJ2-3, is DAGVTQSPTHLIKTRGQQVTLRCSPKSGHDTVSWYQQALGQGPQFIFQYYEEEERQRGNFPDRFSGHQFPNYSSELNVNALLLGDSALYLCASRSGLAGGQDTQYFGPGTRLTVL.

The chain carries TRBV3-1 (or the pseudogene TRBV3-2) and TRBJ1-2; 9 bases fit TRBD1. Trimming at V came to 3 bases and at J to 3 bases, leaving 2 bases not matched to a gene. CDR1 is LGHDT and CDR2 is YNNKEL in the germline V gene (reference sequence). The length of the CDR3 is 14 residues. The chain's CDR3 is CASSQRQGDYGYTF. In nucleotides, the CDR3 is TGTGCCAGCAGCCAGCGACAGGGGGACTATGGCTACACCTTC.

The chain uses TRBV27 and TRBJ2-7, with 12 bases lining up with TRBD2. The CDR3 spans 15 residues. Germline lookup yields CDR1 MNHEY and CDR2 SMNVEV (reference sequence). The ends lost 8 bases at V and 5 bases at J; junction bases unmatched: 10. In DNA form, the CDR3 reads TGTGCCAGCGGCCCCCTAGCGGGAGGGAAAAACGAGCAGTACTTC. Translating gives CASGPLAGGKNEQYF.

This chain joins TRBV21-1 and TRBJ2-1; the listed D gene, TRBD2, was not tested against the DNA. TRBV21-1 is a known pseudogene. This CDR3 region has 16 residues. The CDR3 coding sequence is TGTGCCAGCAGCCCCAGCGGGAGTAATCCCTACAATGAGCAGTTCTTC. Its protein product is CASSPSGSNPYNEQFF.

This chain connects TRBV6-5 to TRBJ1-2; no firm D call. Germline loops: CDR1 MNHEY, CDR2 SVGAGI. V lost 6 bases, J lost 4 bases, and 12 bases lay in between. The CDR3 contains 13 residues. CDR3 in amino acids: CASRPGLIYGYTF. The CDR3 region has the DNA TGTGCCAGCAGGCCAGGACTAATCTATGGCTACACCTTC.

CDR3 region: CASSPKRRVDRGTYEQYF. CDR3 coding DNA: TGTGCCAGCAGTCCCAAACGTCGGGTGGACAGGGGAACCTACGAGCAGTACTTC. The V gene is TRBV6-6, the J gene TRBJ2-7; 9 bases agree with TRBD1. Trimming at V came to 5 bases and at J to 2 bases, leaving 16 bases not matched to a gene. The CDR3 consists of 18 residues. Germline lookup yields CDR1 MNHNY and CDR2 SVGAGI (reference sequence).

The gene calls are TRBV18 and TRBJ2-1; D gene unclear. V was cut by 1 base and J by 8 bases, with 12 bases left in between. The CDR3 contains 14 residues. Germline V gene data show CDR1 as KGHSH and CDR2 as LQKENI. This CDR3 reads CASSPRSRIYEQFF. The CDR3 bases are TGTGCCAGCTCACCACGGTCTAGGATCTATGAGCAGTTCTTC.

The genes are TRBV7-8 and TRBJ1-5, with 7 positions matching TRBD1. The CDR3 extends over 15 amino acids. CDR1 is SGHVS, CDR2 FQNEAQ, per germline. After removal of 4 bases from V and 4 bases from J, the junction contained 7 bases not matched to a gene. The CDR3 nucleotides are TGTGCCAGCAGCTCTCTTGCAGGGGGAAATCAGCCCCAGCATTTT. It yields the protein CASSSLAGGNQPQHF.

This clone was observed a handful of times. The chain has TRBV5-1 and TRBJ2-7; TRBD2 matches at 13 bases. Germline CDR1 is SGHRS and CDR2 is YFSETQ. The J segment lost 3 bases and the V segment lost 4 bases, leaving 4 bases of the junction unmatched. The CDR3 sequence is 15 residues long. CDR3 sequence: CASSQGLAGNYEQYF. CDR3 in DNA: TGCGCCAGCAGCCAGGGACTAGCGGGAAACTACGAGCAGTACTTC.

The rearrangement joins TRBV7-9 to TRBJ1-5, with a possible D match to TRBD1 (6 bases). CDR3 size: 15 residues. V was trimmed by 5 bases and J by 4 bases, leaving 15 bases between them. Germline V gene lookup returns CDR1 SEHNR and CDR2 FQNEAQ (reference sequence). CDR3 protein: CASSAEGGRNQPQHF. The CDR3 DNA reads as TGTGCCAGCAGCGCAGAGGGGGGGCGAAATCAGCCCCAGCATTTT.

The V call is TRBV5-1, the J call TRBJ2-7; TRBD2 matches at 8 bases. CDR3 length equals 14 residues. V lost 0 bases and J lost 3; bases outside the gene matches: 2. Germline loops: CDR1 SGHRS, CDR2 YFSETQ. The CDR3 is CASSLAGLVYEQYF. The CDR3 DNA sequence: TGCGCCAGCAGCTTGGCGGGACTAGTCTACGAGCAGTACTTC.

The rearrangement uses TRBV6-2 or TRBV6-3 and TRBJ2-1; TRBD1 aligns across 9 bases. The V gene's germline CDR1 is MNHEY and CDR2 SVGEGT. V gave up 5 bases and J gave up 12 bases; unmatched junction bases: 14. This CDR3 comprises 15 residues. The CDR3 nucleotides read TGTGCCAGCAGTCCAACAGGGGGCTCGGGACTTTCGCAGTTCTTC. Translating gives CASSPTGGSGLSQFF.